This T cell receptor (beta chain) is drawn from a study of response to subunit inactivated influenza vaccine. Overall study findings and caveats: Authors suggested each seasonal flu vaccination may recruit only limited numbers of new T cells.

A single record per CDR3 protein comes from TCRdb applying MiXCR to the RT-PCR reads. The table shows about 500,000 distinct CDR3 sequences, with more than 15% occurring only once. V was trimmed by 1 base and J by 0 bases, leaving 16 bases between them. The germline V gene has CDR1 SGHRS and CDR2 YFSETQ. This CDR3 has 17 residues. Regarding this clonotype: Its antigen remains unidentified.

The material sequenced was CD4+ T cells sorted from PBMCs, taken roughly 24 months after vaccination. This receptor was taken from a man between 50 and 75 years old who received an inactivated influenza vaccine. The rearrangement uses TRBV5-1 and TRBJ1-1; tentative D call: TRBD1 (6 bases). In nucleotides, the CDR3 is TGCGCCAGCAGCTTGAGGCAGGGGATGTTGTTGAACACTGAAGCTTTCTTT. It yields the protein CASSLRQGMLLNTEAFF.